These 19 T cell receptor beta chains were sequenced from one sample in a study of T cells in Graves' hyperthyroidism and ophthalmopathy. RNA transcripts provided the source from which TCR beta CDR3 regions were amplified. The TCR CDR3 first-round RT-PCR relied on the HTBI primer set. A single record per CDR3 protein comes from TCRdb applying MiXCR to the multiplex PCR reads. Of about 360,000 distinct CDR3 sequences listed, less than 15% were seen once; the top ten hold 9.2%. Sequenced sample: blood. These receptors originate from a woman under 30 with Graves' hyperthyroidism.

This clonotype was counted a single time. A read error may explain this, as a much larger clone is one base away. The CDR3 reads CARSPGTVTREQYF. DNA of the CDR3: TGTGCCCGCAGCCCCGGGACTGTTACGAGGGAGCAGTACTTC. The J gene is TRBJ2-7, the V gene TRBV28; a possible D gene is TRBD2 (6 bases). This CDR3 region has 14 residues. Per the germline V gene, CDR1 is MDHEN and CDR2 is SYDVKM. The full variable domain, completed using reference TRBV28 and TRBJ2-7, is DVKVTQSSRYLVKRTGEKVFLECVQDMDHENMFWYRQDPGLGLRLIYFSYDVKMKEKGDIPEGYSVSREKKERFSLILESASTNQTSMYLCARSPGTVTREQYFGPGTRLTVT.

This clonotype was found many times. This rearrangement joins TRBV2 to TRBJ1-3, with D hard to call. This CDR3 has 13 amino acids. The V gene lost 4 bases and the J gene lost 3 bases, with 7 bases spanning the gap. Germline lookup yields CDR1 SNHLY and CDR2 FYNNEI. This CDR3 is CASSVRGGNTIYF. The DNA of the CDR3 is TGTGCCAGCAGTGTTCGGGGTGGAAACACCATATATTTT.

In its sample, this clonotype was seen many times. The chain recombines TRBV7-9 with TRBJ1-2, with D unresolved. The CDR3 extends over 11 amino acids. Germline CDR1 reads SEHNR; CDR2 reads FQNEAQ (reference sequence). Deletions cut 8 bases from V and 4 bases from J, with 8 bases between. Written as DNA, the CDR3 is TGTGCCAGCGAGACACTCTATGGCTACACCTTC. Its protein product is CASETLYGYTF.

This chain uses TRBV10-3 with TRBJ1-5; unclear D gene. Trimming stripped 6 bases from V and 6 bases from J, with 12 bases between. This CDR3 is 13 amino acids long. Per germline, CDR1 ENHRY and CDR2 SYGVKD. For the CDR3, the DNA is TGTGCCATCAGCCCGGGTGTTTCTCAGCCCCAGCATTTT. Protein sequence: CAISPGVSQPQHF.

This clonotype was observed many times. V is TRBV7-2 and J is TRBJ2-7; D not resolved. The V and J ends lost 5 bases and 5 bases respectively, with 7 bases between them. Per the germline V gene, CDR1 is SGHTA and CDR2 is FQGNSA. The CDR3 spans 11 residues. The CDR3 DNA reads as TGTGCCAGCAGCGCGTACAACGAGCAGTACTTC. Its protein product is CASSAYNEQYF. Complete variable domain (other parts from reference TRBV7-2 and TRBJ2-7): GAGVSQSPSNKVTEKGKDVELRCDPISGHTALYWYRQSLGQGLEFLIYFQGNSAPDKSGLPSDRFSAERTGGSVSTLTIQRTQQEDSAVYLCASSAYNEQYFGPGTRLTVT.

This clonotype was seen at least ten times. This chain joins TRBV28 and TRBJ2-3; 10 bases fit TRBD2. CDR1 and CDR2 (germline): MDHEN, SYDVKM. J was trimmed by 3 bases and V by 4 bases; bases with no gene match: 4. The CDR3 covers 15 residues. As DNA, the CDR3 is TGTGCCAGCAGTTCACTAGCGGGACCGACAGATACGCAGTATTTT. Amino acids: CASSSLAGPTDTQYF.

This clonotype was detected ten times or more. The chain combines TRBV4-3 with TRBJ2-7; D is uncertain. This CDR3 comprises 14 residues. CDR1 LGHNA and CDR2 YSLEER come from the germline V gene. V shed 4 bases and J shed 0 bases, with 10 bases lying between them. The CDR3 protein is CASSLDWSSYEQYF. In DNA, the CDR3 is TGCGCCAGCAGCCTTGACTGGAGCTCCTACGAGCAGTACTTC.

This clonotype was detected ten times or more. The chain links TRBV5-1 to TRBJ2-7; 11 bases agree with TRBD2. This CDR3 is 16 amino acids long. Per germline, CDR1 SGHRS and CDR2 YFSETQ. The V and J ends lost 0 bases and 6 bases, in that order; junction bases with no gene match: 8. This CDR3 is CASSLAQLAGAPEQYF. CDR3 DNA: TGCGCCAGCAGCTTGGCCCAACTAGCGGGAGCCCCCGAGCAGTACTTC.

This clonotype was seen more than once but under ten times. This chain uses TRBV6-1 with TRBJ1-1; D might be TRBD1 (5 bases). Per germline, CDR1 MNHNS and CDR2 SASEGT. Trimming removed 4 bases at V and 7 bases at J, with 13 bases between. The CDR3 spans 13 residues. The CDR3 region has the DNA TGTGCCAGCAGTGTCCCTGGGAGGGGTGAAGCTTTCTTT. Translated: CASSVPGRGEAFF.

This clonotype was counted only a few times. Compared with germline, one end of the junction differs, possibly owing to a read error. The chain uses TRBV20-1 and TRBJ2-7; TRBD2 matches at 12 bases. The CDR3 totals 16 residues. Germline V lookup: CDR1 DFQATT, CDR2 SNEGSKA (reference sequence). CDR3 region: CRAKGTSGRSSYEQYF. In nucleotides, the CDR3 is TGCAGGGCTAAAGGGACTAGCGGGCGAAGCTCCTACGAGCAGTACTTC.

This clonotype was counted at least ten times. V usage is TRBV12-3 or TRBV12-4 and J usage is TRBJ2-7, with 7 bases lining up with TRBD2. Losses at the gene ends were 0 bases for V and 2 bases for J; bases not matched to a gene: 13. The CDR3 extends over 18 amino acids. CDR3 region: CASSLARMGLSTTYEQYF. The CDR3 DNA sequence: TGTGCCAGCAGTTTAGCGAGAATGGGACTATCGACCACCTACGAGCAGTACTTC.

Of note for this clonotype: A junction boundary mismatches the germline segment, possibly from a read error. The chain is built from TRBV15 and TRBJ2-7, with D hard to call. CDR1 and CDR2 (germline): LNHNV, YYDKDF (reference sequence). This CDR3 spans 16 amino acids. The chain's CDR3 is CAASRDTKVVGYEQYF. The CDR3 DNA reads as TGTGCCGCCAGCAGAGATACGAAGGTTGTCGGCTACGAGCAGTACTTC.

This clonotype was seen ten or more times. V gene TRBV7-9 combines with J gene TRBJ1-5; 10 bases are shared with TRBD1. Germline V gene data show CDR1 as SEHNR and CDR2 as FQNEAQ (reference sequence). The V and J ends lost 5 bases and 6 bases, in that order; junction bases with no gene match: 13. This CDR3 has 17 residues. In nucleotides, the CDR3 is TGTGCCAGCAGCCCGTCGGATGGGGACAGGGGTCGTCAGCCCCAGCATTTT. Amino acid sequence: CASSPSDGDRGRQPQHF.

This clonotype was detected once. This rearrangement joins TRBV5-6 to TRBJ2-3; weak D call: TRBD2 (7 bases). V lost 0 bases, J lost 6 bases, and 17 bases lay in between. The CDR3 covers 16 residues. CDR1 and CDR2 (germline): SGHDT, YYEEEE. The DNA for the CDR3 is TGTGCCAGCAGCTTGGGGGGGGGGGGCCCCCGGGATACGCAGTATTTT. As protein: CASSLGGGGPRDTQYF.

The chain links TRBV9 to TRBJ2-1; 7 bases fit TRBD1. This CDR3 has 15 residues. V lost 3 bases to trimming and J lost 4 bases; unmatched junction nucleotides: 7. Germline lookup yields CDR1 SGDLS and CDR2 YYNGEE. The CDR3 DNA is TGTGCCAGCAGCGGGGGACAGAACGCATACAATGAGCAGTTCTTC. The encoded protein is CASSGGQNAYNEQFF.

This clonotype was counted between two and nine times. The CDR3 nucleotides read TGCGCCAGCAGCCCCACGCAGCGGGTGAATGAGCAGTTCTTC. It is translated as CASSPTQRVNEQFF. J is TRBJ2-1 and V is TRBV5-1; tentative D call: TRBD2 (6 bases). The CDR3 loop spans 14 amino acids. CDR1 and CDR2 (germline): SGHRS, YFSETQ. The germline V and J ends were trimmed by 4 bases and 7 bases, with 15 bases remaining between them.

This clonotype was observed many times. The V call is TRBV20-1, the J call TRBJ2-1, with TRBD2 matching 13 bases. The V and J ends lost 5 bases and 4 bases, in that order; junction bases with no gene match: 11. Germline V gene sequence: CDR1 DFQATT, CDR2 SNEGSKA (reference sequence). The CDR3 runs 17 residues. CDR3 sequence reads: CSAPTTSGRPFYNEQFF. The CDR3 bases are TGCAGTGCTCCTACGACTAGCGGGAGGCCTTTTTACAATGAGCAGTTCTTC.

This clonotype was seen repeatedly, ten times or more. The chain has TRBV28 and TRBJ2-7; 9 bases align to TRBD1. This CDR3 spans 15 amino acids. Unmatched junction bases numbered 11, after V lost 8 bases and J lost 3 bases. Germline CDR1 reads MDHEN; CDR2 reads SYDVKM. CDR3 DNA: TGTGCCAGCGGAAAAACAGGGGGCCAGTACTACGAGCAGTACTTC. This sequence encodes CASGKTGGQYYEQYF.

This clonotype was counted only a few times. The rearrangement links TRBV7-9 to TRBJ1-2; 9 bases line up with TRBD1. The junction had 12 bases not matched to a gene; V was cut back by 0 bases and J by 4 bases. Germline CDR1 SEHNR, CDR2 FQNEAQ (reference sequence). The CDR3 loop spans 18 amino acids. The CDR3 DNA reads TGTGCCAGCAGCTTAGCGCATTTGGACAGGGGCAGCATCTATGGCTACACCTTC. It codes for CASSLAHLDRGSIYGYTF.